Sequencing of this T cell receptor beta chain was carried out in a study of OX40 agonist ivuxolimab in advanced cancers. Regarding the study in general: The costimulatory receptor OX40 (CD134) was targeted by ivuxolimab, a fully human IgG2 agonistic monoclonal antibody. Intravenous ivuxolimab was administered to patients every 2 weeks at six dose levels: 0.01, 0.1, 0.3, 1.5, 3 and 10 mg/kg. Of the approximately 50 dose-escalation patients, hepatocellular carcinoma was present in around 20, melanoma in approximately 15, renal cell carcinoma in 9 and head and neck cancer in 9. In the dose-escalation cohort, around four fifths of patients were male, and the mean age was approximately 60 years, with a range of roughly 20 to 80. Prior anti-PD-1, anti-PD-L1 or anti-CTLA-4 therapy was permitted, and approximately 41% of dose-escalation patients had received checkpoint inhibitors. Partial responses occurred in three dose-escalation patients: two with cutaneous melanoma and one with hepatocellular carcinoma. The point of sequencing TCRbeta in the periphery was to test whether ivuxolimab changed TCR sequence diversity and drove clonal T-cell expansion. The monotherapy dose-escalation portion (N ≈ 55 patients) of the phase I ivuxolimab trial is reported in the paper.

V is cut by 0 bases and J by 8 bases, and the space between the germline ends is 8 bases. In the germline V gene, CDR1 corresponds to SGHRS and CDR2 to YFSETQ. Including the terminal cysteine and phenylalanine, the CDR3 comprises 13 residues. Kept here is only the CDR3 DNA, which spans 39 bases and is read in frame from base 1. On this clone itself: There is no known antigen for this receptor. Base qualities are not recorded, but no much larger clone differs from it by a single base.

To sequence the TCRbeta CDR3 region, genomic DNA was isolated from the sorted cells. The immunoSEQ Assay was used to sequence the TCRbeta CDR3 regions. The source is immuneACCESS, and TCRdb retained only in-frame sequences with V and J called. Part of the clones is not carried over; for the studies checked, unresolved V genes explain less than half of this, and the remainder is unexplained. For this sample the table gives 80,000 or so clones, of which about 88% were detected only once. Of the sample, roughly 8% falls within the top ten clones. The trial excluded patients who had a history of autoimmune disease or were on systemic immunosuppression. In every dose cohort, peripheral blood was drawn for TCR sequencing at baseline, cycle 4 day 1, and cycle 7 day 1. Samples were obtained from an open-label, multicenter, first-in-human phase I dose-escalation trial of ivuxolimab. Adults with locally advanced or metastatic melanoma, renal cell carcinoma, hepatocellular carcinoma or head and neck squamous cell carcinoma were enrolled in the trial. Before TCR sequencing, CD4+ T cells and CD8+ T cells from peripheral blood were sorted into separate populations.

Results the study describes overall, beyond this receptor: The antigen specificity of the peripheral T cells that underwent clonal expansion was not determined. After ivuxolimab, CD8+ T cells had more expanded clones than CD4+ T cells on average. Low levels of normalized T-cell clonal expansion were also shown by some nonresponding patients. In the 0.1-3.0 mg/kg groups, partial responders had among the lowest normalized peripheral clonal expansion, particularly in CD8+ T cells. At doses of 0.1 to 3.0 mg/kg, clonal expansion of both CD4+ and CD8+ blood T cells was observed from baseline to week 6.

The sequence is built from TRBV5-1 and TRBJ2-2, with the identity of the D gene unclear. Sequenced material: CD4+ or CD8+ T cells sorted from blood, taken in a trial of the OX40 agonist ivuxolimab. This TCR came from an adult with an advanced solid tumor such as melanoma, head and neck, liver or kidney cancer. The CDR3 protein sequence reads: CASSLGHPGELFF. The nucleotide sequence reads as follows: TGCGCCAGCAGCTTGGGGCACCCAGGGGAGCTGTTTTTT.